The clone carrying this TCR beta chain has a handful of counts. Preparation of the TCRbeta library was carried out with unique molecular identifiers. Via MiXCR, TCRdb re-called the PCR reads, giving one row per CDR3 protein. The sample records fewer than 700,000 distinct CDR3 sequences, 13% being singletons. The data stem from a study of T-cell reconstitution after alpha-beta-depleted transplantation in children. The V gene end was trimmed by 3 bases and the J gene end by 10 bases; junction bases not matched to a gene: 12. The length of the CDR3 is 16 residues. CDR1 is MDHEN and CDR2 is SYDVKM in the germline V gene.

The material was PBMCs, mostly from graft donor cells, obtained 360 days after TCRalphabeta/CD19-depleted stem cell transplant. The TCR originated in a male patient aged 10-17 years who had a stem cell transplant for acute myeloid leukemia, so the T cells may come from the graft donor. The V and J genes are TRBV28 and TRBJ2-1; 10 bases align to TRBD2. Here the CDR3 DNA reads TGTGCCAGCAGTTTGGGTACTAGCGGGACTGTGGGGGAGCAGTTCTTC. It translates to CASSLGTSGTVGEQFF.